A single sample gave rise to the 4 T cell receptor beta chains below, sequenced in a study of shared clonotypes between healthy human individuals. Clones were sequenced by immunoSEQ multiplex PCR, and TCRdb holds only the in-frame ones, with some missing. This sample has hundreds of thousands of clones, with 60% to 75% found just once. The sample comprised memory CD4+ T cells sorted from blood. Specified subset: CD45RA-negative fraction. These receptors were taken from a woman in her 30s in good health.

This clone came up a few times. The chain links TRBV30 to TRBJ2-5, with 8 bases matching TRBD1. Germline CDR1 and CDR2: GTSNPN and SVGIG (reference sequence). The CDR3 consists of 15 residues. V shed 8 bases and J 2 bases; nucleotides not matched to a gene: 13. This CDR3 reads CAGNRQGPVQETQYF. CDR3 DNA: TGTGCCGGGAATAGACAGGGGCCTGTACAAGAGACCCAGTACTTC.

The V call is TRBV28, the J call TRBJ2-5; either TRBD1 or TRBD2 may supply D (5 bases each). Germline CDR1 is MDHEN and CDR2 is SYDVKM. This CDR3 has 15 amino acids. Trimming took off 6 bases at V and 1 base at J, with 15 bases between the two ends. The CDR3 DNA sequence: TGTGCCAGCAGGAACCGGGACGGCACCCAAGAGACCCAGTACTTC. It is translated as CASRNRDGTQETQYF.

The CDR3 nucleotides are TGTGCCAGCAGGGCCGGCGCGGGGCCCCAGCATTTT. Its protein product is CASRAGAGPQHF. V and J are TRBV27 and TRBJ1-5; D unclear. Germline V gives CDR1 MNHEY, CDR2 SMNVEV (reference sequence). The V and J ends lost 6 bases and 9 bases respectively, with 12 bases between them. This CDR3 comprises 12 residues.

The CDR3 sequence is CASSSRASGSNEQFF. CDR3 nucleotides: TGTGCCAGCAGTTCAAGGGCTAGCGGGAGCAATGAGCAGTTCTTC. This chain links TRBV28 with TRBJ2-1; 10 positions match TRBD2. The CDR3 contains 15 residues. Germline lookup yields CDR1 MDHEN and CDR2 SYDVKM. The junction had 6 bases not matched to a gene; V was cut back by 4 bases and J by 6 bases.